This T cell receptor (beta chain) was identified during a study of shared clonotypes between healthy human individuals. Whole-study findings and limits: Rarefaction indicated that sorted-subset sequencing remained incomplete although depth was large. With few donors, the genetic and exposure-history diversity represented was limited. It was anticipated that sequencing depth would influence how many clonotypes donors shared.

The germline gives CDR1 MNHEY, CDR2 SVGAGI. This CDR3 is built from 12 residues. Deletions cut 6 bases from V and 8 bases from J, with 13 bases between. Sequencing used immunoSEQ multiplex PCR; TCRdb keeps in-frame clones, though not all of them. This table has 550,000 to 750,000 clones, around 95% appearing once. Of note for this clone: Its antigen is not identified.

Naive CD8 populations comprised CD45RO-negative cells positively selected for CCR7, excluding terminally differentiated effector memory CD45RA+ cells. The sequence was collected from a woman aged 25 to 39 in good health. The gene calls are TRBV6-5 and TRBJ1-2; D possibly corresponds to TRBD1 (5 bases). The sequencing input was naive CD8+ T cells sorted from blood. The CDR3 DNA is TGTGCCAGCAGACTTGAAGGGACGGGCTACACCTTC. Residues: CASRLEGTGYTF.